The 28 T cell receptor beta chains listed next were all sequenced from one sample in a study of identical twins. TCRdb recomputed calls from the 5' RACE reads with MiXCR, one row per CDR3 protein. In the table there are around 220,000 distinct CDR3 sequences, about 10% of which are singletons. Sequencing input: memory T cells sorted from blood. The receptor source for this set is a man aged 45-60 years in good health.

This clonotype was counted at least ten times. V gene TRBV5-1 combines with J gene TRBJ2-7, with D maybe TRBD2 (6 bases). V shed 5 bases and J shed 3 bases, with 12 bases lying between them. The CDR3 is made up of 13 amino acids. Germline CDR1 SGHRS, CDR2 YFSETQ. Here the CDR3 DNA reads TGCGCCAGCAGGCGGGACGAATACTACGAGCAGTACTTC. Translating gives CASRRDEYYEQYF.

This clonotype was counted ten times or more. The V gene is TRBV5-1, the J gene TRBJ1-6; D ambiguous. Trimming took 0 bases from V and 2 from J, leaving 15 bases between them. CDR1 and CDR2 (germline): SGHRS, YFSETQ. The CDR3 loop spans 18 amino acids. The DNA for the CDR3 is TGCGCCAGCAGCTTGGTTGGGATCTCCGACCCCTATAATTCACCCCTCCACTTT. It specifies CASSLVGISDPYNSPLHF.

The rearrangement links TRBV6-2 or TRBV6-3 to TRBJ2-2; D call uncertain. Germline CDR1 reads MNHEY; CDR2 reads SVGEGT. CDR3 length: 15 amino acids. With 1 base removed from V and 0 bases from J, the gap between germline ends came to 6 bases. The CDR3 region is CASSYYSANTGELFF. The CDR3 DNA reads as TGTGCCAGCAGTTACTACAGTGCGAACACCGGGGAGCTGTTTTTT.

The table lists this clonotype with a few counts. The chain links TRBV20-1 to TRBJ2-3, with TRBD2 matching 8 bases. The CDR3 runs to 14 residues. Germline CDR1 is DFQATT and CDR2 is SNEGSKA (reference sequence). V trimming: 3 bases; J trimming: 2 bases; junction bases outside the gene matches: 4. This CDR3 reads CSARVAGNTDTQYF. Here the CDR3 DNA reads TGCAGTGCTAGGGTAGCGGGGAACACAGATACGCAGTATTTT.

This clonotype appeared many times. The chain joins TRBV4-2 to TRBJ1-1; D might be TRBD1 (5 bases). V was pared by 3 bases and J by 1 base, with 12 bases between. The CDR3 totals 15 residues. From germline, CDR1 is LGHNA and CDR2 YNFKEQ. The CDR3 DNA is TGTGCCAGCAGCCAGGCGGACATCCAGAACACTGAAGCTTTCTTT. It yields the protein CASSQADIQNTEAFF.

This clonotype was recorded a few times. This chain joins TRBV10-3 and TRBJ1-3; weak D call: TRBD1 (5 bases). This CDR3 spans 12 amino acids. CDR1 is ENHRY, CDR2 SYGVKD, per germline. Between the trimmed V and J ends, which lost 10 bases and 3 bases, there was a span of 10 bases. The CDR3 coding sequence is TGTGCCACCCAGGGTAATGGAAACACCATATATTTT. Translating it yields CATQGNGNTIYF.

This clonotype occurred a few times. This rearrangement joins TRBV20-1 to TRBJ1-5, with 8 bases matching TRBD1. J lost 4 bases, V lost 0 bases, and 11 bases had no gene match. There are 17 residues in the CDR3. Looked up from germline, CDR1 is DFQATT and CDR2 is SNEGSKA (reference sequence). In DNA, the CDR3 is TGCAGTGCTAGAGATATCCAGGGGGCGCAGGGGAATCAGCCCCAGCATTTT. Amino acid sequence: CSARDIQGAQGNQPQHF.

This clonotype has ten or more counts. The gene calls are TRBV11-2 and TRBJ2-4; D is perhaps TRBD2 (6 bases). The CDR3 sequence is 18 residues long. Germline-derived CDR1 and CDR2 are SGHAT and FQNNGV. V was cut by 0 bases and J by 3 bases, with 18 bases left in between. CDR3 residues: CASSLDAVTGRDKNIQYF. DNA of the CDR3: TGTGCCAGCAGCTTAGATGCGGTGACCGGGCGGGACAAAAACATTCAGTACTTC.

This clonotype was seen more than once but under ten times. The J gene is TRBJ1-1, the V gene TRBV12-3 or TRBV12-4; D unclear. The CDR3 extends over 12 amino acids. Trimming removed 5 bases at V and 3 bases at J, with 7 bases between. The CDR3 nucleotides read TGTGCCAGCAGTCGCCCATACACTGAAGCTTTCTTT. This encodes CASSRPYTEAFF.

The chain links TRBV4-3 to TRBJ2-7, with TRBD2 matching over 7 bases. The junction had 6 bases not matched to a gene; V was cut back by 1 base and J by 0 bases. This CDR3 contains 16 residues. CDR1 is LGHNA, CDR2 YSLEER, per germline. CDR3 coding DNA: TGCGCCAGCAGCCAAGTAGTGGGGGGGAGCTCCTACGAGCAGTACTTC. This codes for CASSQVVGGSSYEQYF.

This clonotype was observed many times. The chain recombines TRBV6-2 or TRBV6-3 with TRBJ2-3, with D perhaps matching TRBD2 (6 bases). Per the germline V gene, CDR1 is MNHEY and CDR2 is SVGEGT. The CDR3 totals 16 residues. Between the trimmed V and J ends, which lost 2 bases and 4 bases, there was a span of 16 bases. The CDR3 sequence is CASSYGYAGTPDTQYF. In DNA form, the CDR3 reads TGTGCCAGCAGTTACGGGTATGCGGGAACCCCAGATACGCAGTATTTT.

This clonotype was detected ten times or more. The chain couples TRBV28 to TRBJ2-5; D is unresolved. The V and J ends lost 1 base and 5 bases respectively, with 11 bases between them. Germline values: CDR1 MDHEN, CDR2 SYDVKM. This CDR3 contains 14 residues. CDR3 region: CASSLFVGLETQYF. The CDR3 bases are TGTGCCAGCAGTTTATTTGTCGGGTTGGAGACCCAGTACTTC.

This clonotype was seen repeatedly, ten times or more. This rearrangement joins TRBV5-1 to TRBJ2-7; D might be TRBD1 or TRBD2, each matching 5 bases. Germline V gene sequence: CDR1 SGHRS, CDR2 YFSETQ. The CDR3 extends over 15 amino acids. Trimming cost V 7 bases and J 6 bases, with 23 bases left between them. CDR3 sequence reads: CASGFSGPRTGEQYF. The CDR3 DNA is TGCGCCAGCGGATTTTCGGGACCCCGGACGGGCGAGCAGTACTTC.

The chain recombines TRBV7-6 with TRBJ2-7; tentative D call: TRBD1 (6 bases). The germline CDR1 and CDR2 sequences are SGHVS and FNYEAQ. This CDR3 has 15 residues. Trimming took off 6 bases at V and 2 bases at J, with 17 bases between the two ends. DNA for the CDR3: TGTGCCAGCAGTTCGAAGACAGGCTACACCTACGAGCAGTACTTC. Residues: CASSSKTGYTYEQYF. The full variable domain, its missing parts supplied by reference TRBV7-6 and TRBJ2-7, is GAGVSQSPRYKVTKRGQDVALRCDPISGHVSLYWYRQALGQGPEFLTYFNYEAQQDKSGLPNDRFSAERPEGSISTLTIQRTEQRDSAMYRCASSSKTGYTYEQYFGPGTRLTVT.

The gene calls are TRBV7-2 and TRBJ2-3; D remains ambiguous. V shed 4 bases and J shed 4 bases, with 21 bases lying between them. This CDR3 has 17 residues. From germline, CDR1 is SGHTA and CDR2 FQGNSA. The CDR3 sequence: CASSSEAPTLRSDTQYF. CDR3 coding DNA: TGTGCCAGCAGCTCGGAAGCCCCAACCCTCCGATCAGATACGCAGTATTTT.

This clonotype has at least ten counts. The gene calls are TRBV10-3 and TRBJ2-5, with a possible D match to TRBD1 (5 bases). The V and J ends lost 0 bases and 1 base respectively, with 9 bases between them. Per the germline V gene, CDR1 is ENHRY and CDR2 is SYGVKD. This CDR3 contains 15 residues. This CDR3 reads CAISESGRAQETQYF. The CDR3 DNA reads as TGTGCCATCAGTGAGTCCGGCAGGGCCCAAGAGACCCAGTACTTC.

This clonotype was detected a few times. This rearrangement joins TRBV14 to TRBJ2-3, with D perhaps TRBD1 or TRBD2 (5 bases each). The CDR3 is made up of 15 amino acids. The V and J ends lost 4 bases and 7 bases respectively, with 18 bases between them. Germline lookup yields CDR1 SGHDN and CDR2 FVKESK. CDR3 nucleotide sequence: TGTGCCAGCAGCCCTGGTAGGGGCCGGGAAAATACGCAGTATTTT. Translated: CASSPGRGRENTQYF. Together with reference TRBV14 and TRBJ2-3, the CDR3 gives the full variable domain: EAGVTQFPSHSVIEKGQTVTLRCDPISGHDNLYWYRRVMGKEIKFLLHFVKESKQDESGMPNNRFLAERTGGTYSTLKVQPAELEDSGVYFCASSPGRGRENTQYFGPGTRLTVL.

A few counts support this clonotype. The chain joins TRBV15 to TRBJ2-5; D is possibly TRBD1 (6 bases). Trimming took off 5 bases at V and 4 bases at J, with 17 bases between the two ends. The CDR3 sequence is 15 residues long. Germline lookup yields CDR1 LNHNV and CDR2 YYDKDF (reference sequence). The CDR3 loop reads CATSLQTGPGETQYF. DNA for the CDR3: TGTGCCACCAGCCTACAGACAGGTCCGGGAGAGACCCAGTACTTC. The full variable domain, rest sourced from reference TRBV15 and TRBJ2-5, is DAMVIQNPRYQVTQFGKPVTLSCSQTLNHNVMYWYQQKSSQAPKLLFHYYDKDFNNEADTPDNFQSRRPNTSFCFLDIRSPGLGDTAMYLCATSLQTGPGETQYFGPGTRLLVL.

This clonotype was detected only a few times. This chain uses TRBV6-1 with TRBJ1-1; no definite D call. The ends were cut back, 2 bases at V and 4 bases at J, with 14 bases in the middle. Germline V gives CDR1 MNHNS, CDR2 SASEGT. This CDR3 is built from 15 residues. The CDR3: CASSEMEGRSTEAFF. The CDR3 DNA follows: TGTGCCAGCAGTGAAATGGAAGGGAGAAGCACTGAAGCTTTCTTT.

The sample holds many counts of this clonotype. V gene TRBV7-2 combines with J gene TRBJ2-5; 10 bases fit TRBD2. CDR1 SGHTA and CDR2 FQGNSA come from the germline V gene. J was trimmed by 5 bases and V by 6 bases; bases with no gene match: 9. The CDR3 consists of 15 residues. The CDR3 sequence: CASSTSSGSRETQYF. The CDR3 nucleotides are TGTGCCAGCAGTACATCTAGCGGGAGTCGGGAGACCCAGTACTTC.

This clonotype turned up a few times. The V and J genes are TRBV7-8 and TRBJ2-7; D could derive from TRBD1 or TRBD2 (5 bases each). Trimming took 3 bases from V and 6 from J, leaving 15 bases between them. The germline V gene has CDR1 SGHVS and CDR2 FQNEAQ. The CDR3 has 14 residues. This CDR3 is CASSLPGHGTEQYF. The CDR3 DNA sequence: TGTGCCAGCAGCTTGCCCGGACACGGGACCGAGCAGTACTTC.

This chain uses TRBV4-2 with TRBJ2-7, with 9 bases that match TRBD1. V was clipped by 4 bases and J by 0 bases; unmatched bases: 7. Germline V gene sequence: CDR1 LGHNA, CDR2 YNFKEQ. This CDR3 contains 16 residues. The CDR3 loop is CASSPMGTGSSYEQYF. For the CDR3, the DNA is TGTGCCAGCAGCCCCATGGGGACAGGGAGCTCCTACGAGCAGTACTTC.

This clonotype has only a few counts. The CDR3 spells CASKGETQYF. Here the CDR3 DNA reads TGTGCCAGCAAGGGAGAGACCCAGTACTTC. V gene TRBV6-5 combines with J gene TRBJ2-5; unclear D gene. The CDR3 is 10 amino acids. CDR1 MNHEY and CDR2 SVGAGI come from the germline V gene. The ends were cut back, 7 bases at V and 4 bases at J, with 4 bases in the middle.

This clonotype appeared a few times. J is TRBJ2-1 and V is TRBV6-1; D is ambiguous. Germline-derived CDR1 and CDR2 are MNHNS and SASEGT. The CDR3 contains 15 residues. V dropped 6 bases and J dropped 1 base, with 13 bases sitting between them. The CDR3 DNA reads TGTGCCAGCAGAACCAAAGAATCGTCCTACAATGAGCAGTTCTTC. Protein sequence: CASRTKESSYNEQFF.

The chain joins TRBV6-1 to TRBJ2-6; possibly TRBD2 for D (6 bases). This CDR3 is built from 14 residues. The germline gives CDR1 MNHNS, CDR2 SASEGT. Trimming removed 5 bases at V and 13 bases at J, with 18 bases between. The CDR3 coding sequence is TGTGCCAGCAGTCCCGGGACGGTTCGGGGGGTCCTGACTTTC. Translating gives CASSPGTVRGVLTF.

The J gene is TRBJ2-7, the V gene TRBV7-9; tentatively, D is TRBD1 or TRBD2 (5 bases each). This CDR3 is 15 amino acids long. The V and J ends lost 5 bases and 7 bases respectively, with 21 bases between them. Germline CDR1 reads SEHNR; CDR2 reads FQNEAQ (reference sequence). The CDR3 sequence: CASSETGTHRLEQYF. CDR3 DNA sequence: TGTGCCAGCAGCGAGACCGGGACCCACCGTCTGGAGCAGTACTTC.

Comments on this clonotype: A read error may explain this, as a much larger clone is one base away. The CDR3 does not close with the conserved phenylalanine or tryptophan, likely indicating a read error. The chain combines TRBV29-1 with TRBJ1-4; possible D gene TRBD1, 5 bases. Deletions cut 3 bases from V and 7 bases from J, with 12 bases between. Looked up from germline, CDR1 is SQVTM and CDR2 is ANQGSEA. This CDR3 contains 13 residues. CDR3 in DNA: TGCAGCGTTGATATAGGGCAGGGTGAAAAACTGTTTTAT. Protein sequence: CSVDIGQGEKLFY.

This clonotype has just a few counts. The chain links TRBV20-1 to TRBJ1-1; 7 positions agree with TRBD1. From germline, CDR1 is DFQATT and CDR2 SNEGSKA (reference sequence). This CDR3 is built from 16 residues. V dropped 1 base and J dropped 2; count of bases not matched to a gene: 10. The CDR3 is CSARGVTGTANTEAFF. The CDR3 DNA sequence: TGCAGTGCTAGAGGAGTAACGGGGACAGCTAACACTGAAGCTTTCTTT.